This T cell receptor beta chain was captured in a study of blood T cells in healthy people across ages. Germline lookup yields CDR1 SGHDT and CDR2 YYEEEE. Trimming pared 0 bases from V and 2 bases from J, leaving 7 bases between. The length of the CDR3 is 14 residues. A second roughly 7 to 12 cycle PCR used barcoded and J-beta primers. CDR3-containing paired-end reads numbered at least 2.5 million in each sample. A single record per CDR3 protein comes from TCRdb applying MiXCR to the 5' RACE reads. The repertoire holds some 730,000 distinct CDR3 sequences, with over 20% as singletons. This chain links TRBV5-6 with TRBJ2-3, with D unclear. Sequencing was performed on blood. This TCR was recovered from an older man in good health. The CDR3 loop is CASSLGEPTDTQYF. In nucleotides, the CDR3 is TGTGCCAGCAGCTTGGGAGAACCCACAGATACGCAGTATTTT.